The 5 T cell receptor beta chains below all came from one sample that was sequenced in a study of resident and recirculating memory T cells in vitiligo. The table came from immunoSEQ multiplex PCR; TCRdb's copy has only in-frame clones and leaves some out. The top ten hold roughly 5% of the sample, which has 40,000 to 50,000 clones, around nine tenths seen once. The sample taken for sequencing was blood. These TCRs come from a male donor with vitiligo.

The chain couples TRBV11-2 to TRBJ2-2; TRBD2 is a possible D gene (6 bases). Trimming cost V 8 bases and J 1 base, with 14 bases left between them. CDR1 SGHAT and CDR2 FQNNGV come from the germline V gene. The CDR3 has 15 residues. The CDR3 DNA sequence: TGTGCCAGCGGGGGGATAAGGCGGAACACCGGGGAGCTGTTTTTT. As protein: CASGGIRRNTGELFF.

CDR3 sequence: CASSRNSGFSNEKLFF. CDR3 DNA: TGCGCCAGCAGCCGAAATTCCGGGTTTTCAAATGAAAAACTGTTTTTT. V gene TRBV4-3 combines with J gene TRBJ1-4; D gene ambiguous. The V and J ends lost 4 bases and 5 bases respectively, with 17 bases between them. The CDR3 is 16 residues long. CDR1 is LGHNA, CDR2 YSLEER, per germline.

This clone was seen a single time. V gene TRBV7-2 combines with J gene TRBJ1-2; no firm D call. From germline, CDR1 is SGHTA and CDR2 FQGNSA. The CDR3 consists of 14 residues. The V gene lost 0 bases and the J gene lost 8 bases, with 13 bases spanning the gap. The CDR3 coding sequence is TGTGCCAGCAGCTTAGCCAACAAGGGAGTAGGCTACACCTTC. Its protein product is CASSLANKGVGYTF.

With respect to this clone: Other DNA sequences in this sample translate to the same CDR3. The V and J genes are TRBV6-5 and TRBJ2-3, with D hard to call. The CDR3 covers 15 residues. The V and J ends lost 3 bases and 2 bases respectively, with 12 bases between them. Per germline, CDR1 MNHEY and CDR2 SVGAGI. The CDR3 here is CASSYTGEITDTQYF. The CDR3 coding sequence is TGTGCCAGCAGTTATACCGGAGAGATCACAGATACGCAGTATTTT.

This clone appeared a single time. This sequence joins TRBV9 and TRBJ2-1, with 10 positions matching TRBD1. CDR1 is SGDLS, CDR2 YYNGEE, per germline. The V segment lost 3 bases and the J segment 4 bases; nucleotides outside the gene matches: 7. This CDR3 has 16 residues. DNA of the CDR3: TGTGCCAGCAGCGAGACCGGGACAGGGGCTTACAATGAGCAGTTCTTC. Translation: CASSETGTGAYNEQFF.